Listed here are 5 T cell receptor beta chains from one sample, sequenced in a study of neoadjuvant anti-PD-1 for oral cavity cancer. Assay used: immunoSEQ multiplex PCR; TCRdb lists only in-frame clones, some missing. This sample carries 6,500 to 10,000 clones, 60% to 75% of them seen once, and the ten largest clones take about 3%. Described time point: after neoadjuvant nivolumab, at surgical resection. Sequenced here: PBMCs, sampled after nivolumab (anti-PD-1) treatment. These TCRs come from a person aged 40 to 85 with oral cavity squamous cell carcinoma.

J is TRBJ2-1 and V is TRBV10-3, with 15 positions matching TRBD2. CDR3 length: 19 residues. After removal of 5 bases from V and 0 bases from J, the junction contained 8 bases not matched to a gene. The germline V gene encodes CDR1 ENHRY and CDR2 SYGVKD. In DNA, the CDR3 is TGTGCCATCAGTCCGCCGGGACTAGCGGGGGGCCCCTCCTACAATGAGCAGTTCTTC. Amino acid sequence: CAISPPGLAGGPSYNEQFF.

The CDR3 nucleotides are TGTGCCAGCAGCCTAGACAGAGCGGCCGCTGGAAACACCATATATTTT. Translated, it gives CASSLDRAAAGNTIYF. This chain connects TRBV5-5 to TRBJ1-3; TRBD1 is a possible D gene (5 bases). Trimming cost V 4 bases and J 2 bases, with 16 bases left between them. Per germline, CDR1 SGHKS and CDR2 YYEKEE (reference sequence). The CDR3 covers 16 residues.

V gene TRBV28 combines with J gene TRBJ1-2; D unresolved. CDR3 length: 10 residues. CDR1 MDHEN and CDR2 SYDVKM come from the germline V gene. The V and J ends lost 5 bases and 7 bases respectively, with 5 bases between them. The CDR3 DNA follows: TGTGCCAGCAGTCACAGTGGCTACACCTTC. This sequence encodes CASSHSGYTF.

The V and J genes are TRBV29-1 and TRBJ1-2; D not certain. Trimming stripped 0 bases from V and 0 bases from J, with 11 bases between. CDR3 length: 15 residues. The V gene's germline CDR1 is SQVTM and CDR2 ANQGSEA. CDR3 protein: CSVEDDGKPNYGYTF. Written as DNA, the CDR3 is TGCAGCGTTGAAGACGACGGAAAGCCTAACTATGGCTACACCTTC.

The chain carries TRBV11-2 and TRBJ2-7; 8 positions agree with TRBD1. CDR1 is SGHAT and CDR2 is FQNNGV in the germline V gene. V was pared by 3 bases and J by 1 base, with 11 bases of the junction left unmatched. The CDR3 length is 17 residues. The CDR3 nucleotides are TGTGCCAGCAGCTTCCAGGTACCTTGGGACAGGTCCTACGAGCAGTACTTC. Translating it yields CASSFQVPWDRSYEQYF.